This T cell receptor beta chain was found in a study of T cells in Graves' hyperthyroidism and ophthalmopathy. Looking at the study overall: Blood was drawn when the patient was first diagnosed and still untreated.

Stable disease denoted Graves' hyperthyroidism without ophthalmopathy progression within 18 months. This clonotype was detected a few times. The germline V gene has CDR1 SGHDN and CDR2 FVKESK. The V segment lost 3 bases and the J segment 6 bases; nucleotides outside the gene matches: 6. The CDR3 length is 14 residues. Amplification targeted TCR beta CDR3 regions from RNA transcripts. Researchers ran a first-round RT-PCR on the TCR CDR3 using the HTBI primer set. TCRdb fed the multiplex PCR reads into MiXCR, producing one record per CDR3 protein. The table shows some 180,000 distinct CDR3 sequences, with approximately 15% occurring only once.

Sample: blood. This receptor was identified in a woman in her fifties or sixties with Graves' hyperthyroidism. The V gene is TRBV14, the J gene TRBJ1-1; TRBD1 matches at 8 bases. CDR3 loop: CASSHRDRTPEAFF. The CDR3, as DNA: TGTGCCAGCAGCCACCGGGACAGGACTCCTGAAGCTTTCTTT. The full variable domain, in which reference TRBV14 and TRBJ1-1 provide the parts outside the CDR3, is EAGVTQFPSHSVIEKGQTVTLRCDPISGHDNLYWYRRVMGKEIKFLLHFVKESKQDESGMPNNRFLAERTGGTYSTLKVQPAELEDSGVYFCASSHRDRTPEAFFGQGTRLTVV.